Below, 14 T cell receptor beta chains from the same sample are listed, as sequenced in a study of cytomegalovirus exposure and HLA in healthy donors. Both 60 Vbeta primers and 13 Jbeta primers went into the PCR. Assay: immunoSEQ multiplex PCR; the TCRdb copy retains only in-frame clones and omits some. The data contain about 200,000 clones, almost 70% of them seen just once; the ten biggest clones take up less than 3%. Sequenced material: PBMCs. Receptors originate from a man between 40 and 49 years old in good health and CMV-seropositive.

This clone has a single count. The J gene is TRBJ1-1, the V gene TRBV6-1; the D gene is possibly TRBD1 (6 bases). This CDR3 has 15 amino acids. The germline gives CDR1 MNHNS, CDR2 SASEGT. V shed 5 bases and J shed 0 bases, with 13 bases lying between them. The CDR3, as DNA: TGTGCCAGCAGTAACCCAGGACAGCTGAACACTGAAGCTTTCTTT. Residues: CASSNPGQLNTEAFF.

The rearrangement uses TRBV21-1 and TRBJ2-5; the table assigns TRBD2, which was not confirmed against the DNA. TRBV21-1 is flagged as a pseudogene. The CDR3 sequence is 18 residues long. In DNA form, the CDR3 reads TGTGCCAGCAGCAGGTGGACTAGCGGGGGGTCTGAGTATGAGACCCAGTACTTC. Protein product: CASSRWTSGGSEYETQYF.

This clone has only one observation. The chain joins TRBV28 to TRBJ1-2; D unresolved. Germline CDR1 is MDHEN and CDR2 is SYDVKM. The V end lost 5 bases, the J end lost 8 bases, and 12 bases lay between the germline ends. The CDR3 contains 12 residues. The CDR3 loop reads CASSLGAYGYTF. The CDR3 DNA follows: TGTGCCAGCAGTCTTGGAGCTTACGGCTACACCTTC.

This clone occurred a few times. V and J are TRBV10-3 and TRBJ2-7; TRBD1 agrees at 12 bases. This CDR3 has 14 amino acids. Unmatched junction bases numbered 6, after V lost 6 bases and J lost 6 bases. Germline assignment: CDR1 ENHRY and CDR2 SYGVKD. The CDR3 DNA sequence: TGTGCCATCAGGATGGGACAGGGGGCGCTCGAGCAGTACTTC. Its translation is CAIRMGQGALEQYF.

This clone was observed a few times. This chain joins TRBV6-4 and TRBJ1-4; TRBD1 matches at 7 bases. CDR1 and CDR2 (germline): MRHNA, SNTAGT. Losses at the gene ends were 7 bases for V and 7 bases for J; bases not matched to a gene: 9. The CDR3 is made up of 14 amino acids. This CDR3 reads CASNRTGDGEKLFF. The CDR3 DNA reads TGTGCCAGCAATAGAACAGGGGATGGTGAAAAACTGTTTTTT.

The rearrangement uses TRBV5-1 and TRBJ2-5, with D possibly matching TRBD1 (5 bases). The CDR3 length is 13 residues. Looked up from germline, CDR1 is SGHRS and CDR2 is YFSETQ. V gave up 5 bases and J gave up 3 bases, with 11 bases separating them. CDR3 loop: CASRQQVKETQYF. CDR3 DNA: TGCGCCAGCAGACAACAGGTGAAAGAGACCCAGTACTTC.

This chain connects TRBV5-6 to TRBJ2-5, with 9 bases aligning to TRBD2. V was clipped by 0 bases and J by 5 bases; unmatched bases: 11. The CDR3 covers 17 residues. Germline CDR1 reads SGHDT; CDR2 reads YYEEEE. The CDR3 is CASSLEGRGGFWETQYF. CDR3 bases: TGTGCCAGCAGCTTGGAAGGGCGGGGGGGCTTCTGGGAGACCCAGTACTTC.

This clone was counted between two and nine times. The chain uses TRBV10-3 and TRBJ1-3, with a weak D call TRBD1 (5 bases). Trimming took off 0 bases at V and 4 bases at J, with 10 bases between the two ends. The CDR3 has 15 amino acids. Germline loops: CDR1 ENHRY, CDR2 SYGVKD. CDR3 bases: TGTGCCATCAGTGAGTCGTCAGGGTCAGGAAACACCATATATTTT. This translates into CAISESSGSGNTIYF.

V and J are TRBV6-5 and TRBJ2-7, with 11 nucleotides matching TRBD2. Trimming took 0 bases from V and 3 from J; bases not matched to a gene: 4. CDR3 length: 16 amino acids. Germline V lookup: CDR1 MNHEY, CDR2 SVGAGI. The CDR3 coding sequence is TGTGCCAGCAGTTACTCTTTGGGACTAGCGGTCTACGAGCAGTACTTC. Translation gives CASSYSLGLAVYEQYF.

The chain is built from TRBV5-6 and TRBJ1-3; a weak D match, TRBD1 (6 bases). V was pared by 0 bases and J by 4 bases, with 14 bases between. Germline loops: CDR1 SGHDT, CDR2 YYEEEE. The CDR3 has 16 amino acids. CDR3 sequence reads: CASSLERGARGNTIYF. CDR3 sequence (DNA): TGTGCCAGCAGCTTGGAGCGGGGGGCTAGAGGAAACACCATATATTTT.

The chain carries TRBV9 and TRBJ2-1, with TRBD1 identical over 11 bases. Germline V gene sequence: CDR1 SGDLS, CDR2 YYNGEE. This CDR3 is 16 amino acids long. Trimming took 0 bases from V and 7 from J; bases not matched to a gene: 6. CDR3 nucleotide sequence: TGTGCCAGCAGCGTAGCAGGACAGGGGGCGGTAAATGAGCAGTTCTTC. Residues: CASSVAGQGAVNEQFF.

V gene TRBV6-5 combines with J gene TRBJ2-7; possibly TRBD1 for D (5 bases). The CDR3 consists of 15 residues. In germline, CDR1 is MNHEY, CDR2 SVGAGI. Trimming cost V 2 bases and J 2 bases, with 13 bases left between them. Here the CDR3 reads CASSYGRDFPYEQYF. The CDR3 DNA follows: TGTGCCAGCAGTTACGGCAGGGATTTCCCCTACGAGCAGTACTTC.

Notes on this clone: Different DNA sequences within this sample yield the same CDR3. The chain employs TRBV7-2 and TRBJ2-3; 8 positions agree with TRBD2. The CDR3 contains 15 residues. Germline assignment: CDR1 SGHTA and CDR2 FQGNSA. The junction had 2 bases not matched to a gene; V was cut back by 2 bases and J by 1 base. The CDR3 sequence: CASSLNSGGTDTQYF. The CDR3 DNA is TGTGCCAGCAGCTTAAATAGCGGGGGCACAGATACGCAGTATTTT.

This rearrangement joins TRBV27 to TRBJ1-6, with D possibly TRBD1 on 5 matching bases. The CDR3 consists of 13 residues. Trimming left V 8 bases short and J 7 bases short, with 12 bases between. The germline V gene has CDR1 MNHEY and CDR2 SMNVEV (reference sequence). CDR3 sequence (DNA): TGTGCCAGCTCGCTGGGGGGAAATTCACCCCTCCACTTT. Its translation: CASSLGGNSPLHF.